These T cell receptor beta chains were read from a single sample in a study of T cells in Graves' hyperthyroidism and ophthalmopathy. MiXCR was run by TCRdb on the multiplex PCR reads, yielding one entry per CDR3 protein. Among about 200,000 distinct CDR3 sequences listed, around 19% were seen once. Sequencing used blood. These receptors all come from a man in his forties or fifties with Graves' hyperthyroidism. CDR3s include the opening cysteine and the closing phenylalanine or tryptophan. The order of the fields is J gene, D gene, CDR3 length, V gene, clone size, CDR3 DNA, CDR3 protein. The D gene is left open where the match is weak. Size values are once, few and many counts, or a class for expanded clones, and some rows have none.

J: TRBJ1-5; D: TRBD1; length: 15; V: TRBV3-1; size: many; DNA: TGTGCCAGCAGCCAATGGGGACAGCTCAATCAGCCCCAGCATTTT; CDR3: CASSQWGQLNQPQHF
J: TRBJ1-1; D: TRBD1; length: 15; V: TRBV11-1; size: many; DNA: TGTGCCAGCAGTGCCGGGACAGGGGATTCCACTGAAGCTTTCTTT; CDR3: CASSAGTGDSTEAFF
J: TRBJ1-5; D: TRBD1; length: 15; V: TRBV6-1; size: NA; DNA: TGTGCCAGCAGTGTAGGGACAGCGGAAAATCAGCCCCAGCATTTT; CDR3: CASSVGTAENQPQHF
J: TRBJ1-5; D: NA; length: 14; V: TRBV30; size: many; DNA: TGTGCCTGGAGTGGCAGGGGCTATGCTCAGCCCCAGCATTTT; CDR3: CAWSGRGYAQPQHF
J: TRBJ1-3; D: TRBD1; length: 12; V: TRBV30; size: NA; DNA: TGTGCCTGGGCCCAGGGGGGGGACACCATATATTTT; CDR3: CAWAQGGDTIYF
J: TRBJ2-3; D: NA; length: 14; V: TRBV30; size: few; DNA: TGTGCCTGGAGTGTTCAATTAGACACAGATACGCAGTATTTT; CDR3: CAWSVQLDTDTQYF
J: TRBJ1-1; D: NA; length: 14; V: TRBV20-1; size: many; DNA: TGCAGTGCTAGATCAGGTTCTTCGAACACTGAAGCTTTCTTT; CDR3: CSARSGSSNTEAFF
J: TRBJ2-7; D: TRBD1; length: 15; V: TRBV5-1; size: few; DNA: TGCGCCAGCAGCTTCTTAACAGGGGCGGATTACGAGCAGTACTTC; CDR3: CASSFLTGADYEQYF
J: TRBJ2-7; D: TRBD1; length: 13; V: TRBV20-1; size: many; DNA: TGCAGTGCGAGCCGGGACAGGGGTGACGAGCAGTACTTC; CDR3: CSASRDRGDEQYF
J: TRBJ2-5; D: NA; length: 12; V: TRBV30; size: many; DNA: TGTGCCTGGAGTGTATCGGAGGAGACCCAGTACTTC; CDR3: CAWSVSEETQYF
J: TRBJ1-5; D: NA; length: 12; V: TRBV28; size: many; DNA: TGTGCCAGCAGTTTACAGGTTGTGGCCCAGCATTTT; CDR3: CASSLQVVAQHF
J: TRBJ1-4; D: TRBD1; length: 16; V: TRBV29-1; size: NA; DNA: TGCAGCGTTGAAGTGACGCAGGGGGGGACTAATGAAAAACTGTTTTTT; CDR3: CSVEVTQGGTNEKLFF
J: TRBJ2-7; D: TRBD1; length: 15; V: TRBV7-9; size: many; DNA: TGTGCCAGCAGCTCAACCGGGACAGGCCTCGCCGAGCAGTACTTC; CDR3: CASSSTGTGLAEQYF
J: TRBJ1-5; D: TRBD1; length: 13; V: TRBV6-1; size: few; DNA: TGTGCCAGCAGTGACAGGGGGGCTCAGCCCCAGCATTTT; CDR3: CASSDRGAQPQHF
J: TRBJ2-1; D: NA; length: 15; V: TRBV3-1; size: many; DNA: TGTGCCAGCAGCCAAGGTCCCGGGGGCTACAATGAGCAGTTCTTC; CDR3: CASSQGPGGYNEQFF
J: TRBJ2-3; D: TRBD1; length: 14; V: TRBV7-2; size: many; DNA: TGTGCCAGCAGCCGGGACAGACGCACAGATACGCAGTATTTT; CDR3: CASSRDRRTDTQYF